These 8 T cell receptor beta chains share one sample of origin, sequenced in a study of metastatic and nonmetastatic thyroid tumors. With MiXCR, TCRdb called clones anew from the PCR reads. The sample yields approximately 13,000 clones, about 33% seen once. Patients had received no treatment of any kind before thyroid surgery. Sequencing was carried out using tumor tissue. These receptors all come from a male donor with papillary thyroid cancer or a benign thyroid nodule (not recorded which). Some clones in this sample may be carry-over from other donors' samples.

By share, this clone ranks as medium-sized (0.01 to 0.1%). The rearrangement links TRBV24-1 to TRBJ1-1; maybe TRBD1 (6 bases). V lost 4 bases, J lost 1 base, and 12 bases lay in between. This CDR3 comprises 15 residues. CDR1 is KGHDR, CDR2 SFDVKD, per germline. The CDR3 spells CATSEAGTPNTEAFF. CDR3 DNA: TGTGCCACCAGTGAAGCCGGGACACCGAACACTGAAGCTTTCTTT.

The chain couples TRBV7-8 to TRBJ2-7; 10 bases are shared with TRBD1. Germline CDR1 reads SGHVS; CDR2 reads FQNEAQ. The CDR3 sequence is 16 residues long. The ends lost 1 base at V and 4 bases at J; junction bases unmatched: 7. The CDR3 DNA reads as TGTGCCAGCAGCTTAGAACCGGGACAGGGGATATACGAGCAGTACTTC. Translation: CASSLEPGQGIYEQYF.

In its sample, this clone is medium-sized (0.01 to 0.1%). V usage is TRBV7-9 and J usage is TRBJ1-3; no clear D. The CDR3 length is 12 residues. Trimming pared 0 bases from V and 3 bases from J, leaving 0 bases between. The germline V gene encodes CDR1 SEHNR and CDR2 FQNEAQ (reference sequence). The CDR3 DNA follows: TGTGCCAGCAGCTTAGCTGGAAACACCATATATTTT. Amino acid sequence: CASSLAGNTIYF.

The DNA for the CDR3 is TGTGCCAGCAGCTACGTGGGACAGGGAACGTACGAGCAGTACTTC. This encodes CASSYVGQGTYEQYF. The chain recombines TRBV11-2 with TRBJ2-7, with 9 bases aligning to TRBD1. The germline CDR1 and CDR2 sequences are SGHAT and FQNNGV. Trimming at V came to 4 bases and at J to 4 bases, leaving 8 bases not matched to a gene. The CDR3 spans 15 residues.

The CDR3 protein is CASSQDAADSSYEQYF. The CDR3 coding sequence is TGCGCCAGCAGCCAAGATGCGGCAGACTCTTCCTACGAGCAGTACTTC. The chain couples TRBV4-3 to TRBJ2-7; D uncertain. CDR1 is LGHNA, CDR2 YSLEER, per germline. The CDR3 sequence is 16 residues long. V lost 0 bases and J lost 1, with 13 bases in between.

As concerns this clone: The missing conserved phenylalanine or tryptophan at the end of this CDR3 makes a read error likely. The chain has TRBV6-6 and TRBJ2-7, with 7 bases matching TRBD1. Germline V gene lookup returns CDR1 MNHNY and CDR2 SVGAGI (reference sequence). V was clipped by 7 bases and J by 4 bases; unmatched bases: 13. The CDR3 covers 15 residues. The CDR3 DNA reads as TGTGCCAGCATTACCAGGACAGGAGAGGGGTACGAGCAGTACCTC. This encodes CASITRTGEGYEQYL.

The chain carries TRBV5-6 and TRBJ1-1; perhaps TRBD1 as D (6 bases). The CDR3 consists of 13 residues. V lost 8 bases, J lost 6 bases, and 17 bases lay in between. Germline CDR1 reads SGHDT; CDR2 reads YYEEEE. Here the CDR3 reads CASKRQVYAEAFF. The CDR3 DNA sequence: TGTGCCAGTAAAAGACAGGTATACGCTGAAGCTTTCTTT. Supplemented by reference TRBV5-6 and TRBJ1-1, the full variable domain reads DAGVTQSPTHLIKTRGQQVTLRCSPKSGHDTVSWYQQALGQGPQFIFQYYEEEERQRGNFPDRFSGHQFPNYSSELNVNALLLGDSALYLCASKRQVYAEAFFGQGTRLTVV.

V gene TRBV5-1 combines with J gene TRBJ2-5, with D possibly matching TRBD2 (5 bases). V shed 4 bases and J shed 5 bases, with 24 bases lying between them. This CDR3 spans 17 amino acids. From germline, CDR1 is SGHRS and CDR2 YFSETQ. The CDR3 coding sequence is TGCGCCAGCAGCGCCGTCCCGCTAGAGGTGAGGGATGAGACCCAGTACTTC. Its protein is CASSAVPLEVRDETQYF.